These 10 T cell receptor beta chains were all obtained from the same sample, sequenced in a study of PD-L1 blockade in urothelial cancer. Here immunoSEQ multiplex PCR was the method, and the copy in TCRdb shows in-frame clones only, minus some. This table holds around 41,000 clones, 88% found once. The sequenced sample was PBMCs, obtained around atezolizumab (anti-PD-L1) treatment. The receptors were gathered from a woman aged 55-69 years with urothelial cancer.

This clone appeared a few times. The chain combines TRBV18 with TRBJ2-7; 8 positions match TRBD1. This CDR3 has 18 amino acids. Germline CDR1 reads KGHSH; CDR2 reads LQKENI. Unmatched junction bases numbered 15, after V lost 3 bases and J lost 2 bases. CDR3 region: CASSPISLAGGLAYEQYF. The CDR3, as DNA: TGTGCCAGCTCACCGATCAGTTTGGCAGGGGGCTTAGCCTACGAGCAGTACTTC.

This chain joins TRBV6-1 and TRBJ2-1, with 10 bases matching TRBD2. After removal of 6 bases from V and 4 bases from J, the junction contained 6 bases not matched to a gene. This CDR3 is 15 amino acids long. Germline V gene sequence: CDR1 MNHNS, CDR2 SASEGT. CDR3 in DNA: TGTGCCAGCAGCAGGCTAGCGGGGGAATACAATGAGCAGTTCTTC. Encoded protein: CASSRLAGEYNEQFF.

The chain carries TRBV5-1 and TRBJ2-7, with TRBD1 matching 7 bases. CDR1 is SGHRS, CDR2 YFSETQ, per germline. The V gene end was trimmed by 6 bases and the J gene end by 7 bases; junction bases not matched to a gene: 19. The length of the CDR3 is 16 residues. CDR3 region: CASNTKTGQVALEQYF. As DNA, the CDR3 is TGCGCCAGCAACACGAAGACCGGACAGGTCGCTTTGGAGCAGTACTTC.

The chain uses TRBV27 and TRBJ1-2; no definite D call. Germline V gene sequence: CDR1 MNHEY, CDR2 SMNVEV (reference sequence). The CDR3 loop spans 15 amino acids. The V end lost 6 bases, the J end lost 4 bases, and 18 bases lay between the germline ends. The CDR3 protein is CASSSYVGSVYGYTF. In DNA, the CDR3 is TGTGCCAGCAGCTCTTATGTGGGGAGTGTCTATGGCTACACCTTC.

The chain is built from TRBV19 and TRBJ1-1; tentative D call: TRBD1 (6 bases). Trimming removed 3 bases at V and 1 base at J, with 15 bases between. This CDR3 has 16 amino acids. From germline, CDR1 is LNHDA and CDR2 SQIVND (reference sequence). The CDR3 DNA follows: TGTGCCAGTAGTATTCTTTTTGGGACAAGGAACACTGAAGCTTTCTTT. Translation: CASSILFGTRNTEAFF.

This chain connects TRBV5-1 to TRBJ1-1; no reliable D call. CDR1 and CDR2 (germline): SGHRS, YFSETQ. CDR3 size: 16 residues. Trimming removed 4 bases at V and 5 bases at J, with 21 bases between. CDR3 region: CASSPRTFPGKTEAFF. CDR3 sequence (DNA): TGCGCCAGCAGCCCGCGGACCTTCCCGGGAAAGACTGAAGCTTTCTTT.

This CDR3 reads CASSTPNRAYEQYF. The CDR3 nucleotides read TGTGCCAGCAGTACGCCTAATAGAGCCTACGAGCAGTACTTC. This rearrangement joins TRBV28 to TRBJ2-7; no firm D call. Trimming shortened V by 5 bases and J by 2 bases, and 13 bases separated the two germline ends. From germline, CDR1 is MDHEN and CDR2 SYDVKM. CDR3 length: 14 residues.

The J gene is TRBJ2-7, the V gene TRBV6-5; 8 bases align to TRBD2. CDR1 is MNHEY and CDR2 is SVGAGI in the germline V gene. The CDR3 length is 13 residues. J was trimmed by 3 bases and V by 10 bases; bases with no gene match: 8. The CDR3 region is CAIAGGAHYEQYF. CDR3 nucleotide sequence: TGTGCCATCGCCGGGGGGGCGCACTACGAGCAGTACTTC.

This chain connects TRBV7-3 to TRBJ2-7; 10 nucleotides line up with TRBD1. The CDR3 contains 15 residues. Germline trimming cut 5 bases from V and 5 bases from J; bases unmatched to any gene: 9. Germline loops: CDR1 SGHTA, CDR2 FQGTGA. The CDR3 loop is CASSPQTGGVDEQYF. The CDR3 nucleotides read TGTGCCAGCAGCCCACAGACAGGGGGCGTGGACGAGCAGTACTTC.

The rearrangement links TRBV27 to TRBJ2-1; D possibly corresponds to TRBD1 (5 bases). CDR3 size: 12 residues. Germline CDR1 reads MNHEY; CDR2 reads SMNVEV (reference sequence). Trimming removed 4 bases from V and 7 bases from J, with 8 bases in between. CDR3 DNA sequence: TGTGCCAGCAGTTCAAAGGGGAATGAGCAGTTCTTC. Its translation: CASSSKGNEQFF.